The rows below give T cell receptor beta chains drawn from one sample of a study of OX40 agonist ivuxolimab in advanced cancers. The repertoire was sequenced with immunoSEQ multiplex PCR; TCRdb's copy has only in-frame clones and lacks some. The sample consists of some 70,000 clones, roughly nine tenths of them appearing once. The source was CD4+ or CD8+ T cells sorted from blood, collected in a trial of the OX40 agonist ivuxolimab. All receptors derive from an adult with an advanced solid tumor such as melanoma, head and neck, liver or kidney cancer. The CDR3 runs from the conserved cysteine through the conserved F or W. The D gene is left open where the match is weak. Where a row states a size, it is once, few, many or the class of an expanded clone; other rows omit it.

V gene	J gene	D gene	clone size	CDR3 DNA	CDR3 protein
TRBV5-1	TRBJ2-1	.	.	TGCGCCAGCAGCTTGGGGGCCGGGGCTCCCAATTACAATGAGCAGTTCTTC	CASSLGAGAPNYNEQFF
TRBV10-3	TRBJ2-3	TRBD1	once	TGTGCCATCAGTGGGGACAGGGCCTTCACAGATACGCAGTATTTT	CAISGDRAFTDTQYF
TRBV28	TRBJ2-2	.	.	.	CASSFRARGTGELFF
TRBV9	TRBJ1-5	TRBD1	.	TGTGCCAGCAGCGGGGACAGCGCCAATCAGCCCCAGCATTTT	CASSGDSANQPQHF
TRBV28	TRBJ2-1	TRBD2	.	TGTGCCAGCAGTCTGGGACTAGCGGGAGTGGGGGAGCAGTTCTTC	CASSLGLAGVGEQFF
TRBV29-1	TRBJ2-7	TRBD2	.	TGCAGCGTTGAAGCTAGCGGATTGAGCTACGAGCAGTACTTC	CSVEASGLSYEQYF
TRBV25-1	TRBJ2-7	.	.	TGTGCCAGCAGTGACCAGGACGGGCGCGAGCAGTACTTC	CASSDQDGREQYF
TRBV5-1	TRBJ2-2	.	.	TGCGCCAGCAGCCTCTATTCTAGCGACACCGGGGAGCTGTTTTTT	CASSLYSSDTGELFF
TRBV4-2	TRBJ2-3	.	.	TGTGCCAGCAGCCAAGATCGAGTCCCGGGACTCTTTACCACAGATACGCAGTATTTT	CASSQDRVPGLFTTDTQYF
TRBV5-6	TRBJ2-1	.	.	TGTGCCAGCAGCCTTGTGGGGTCCAGGGAGCAGTTCTTC	CASSLVGSREQFF
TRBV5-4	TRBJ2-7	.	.	TGTGCCAGCAGCTTGGAAGGGGCGCCCTACGAGCAGTACTTC	CASSLEGAPYEQYF
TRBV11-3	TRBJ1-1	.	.	TGTGCCAGCAGCTTAAGGGGGGGCACTGAAGCTTTCTTT	CASSLRGGTEAFF
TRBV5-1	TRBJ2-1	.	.	TGCGCCAGCAGCAAGGACTTCATTAGCTCCTACAATGAGCAGTTCTTC	CASSKDFISSYNEQFF
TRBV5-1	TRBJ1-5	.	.	TGCGCCAGCAGCGCGGGACACCTGGGACCCCAGCATTTT	CASSAGHLGPQHF
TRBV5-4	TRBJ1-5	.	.	TGTGCCAGCAGCCATGGAGCGGGTGGCAATCAGCCCCAGCATTTT	CASSHGAGGNQPQHF
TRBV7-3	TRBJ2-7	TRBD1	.	TGTGCCAGCAGCTTGGACAGGGGGACCTACGAGCAGTACTTC	CASSLDRGTYEQYF
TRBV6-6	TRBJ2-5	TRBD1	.	TGTGCCAGCAGTTACGTACAGGGGTTCCAAGAGACCCAGTACTTC	CASSYVQGFQETQYF
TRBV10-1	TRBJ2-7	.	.	TGCGCCAGCAGTGCAGGGGCGTGGGAGCAGTACTTC	CASSAGAWEQYF
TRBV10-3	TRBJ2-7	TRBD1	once	TGTGCCATCAGTGTAGGTGTGCGGGACAGGGGCCACGAGCAGTACTTC	CAISVGVRDRGHEQYF
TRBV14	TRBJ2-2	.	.	TGTGCCAGCAGTTACGGGACAACCGGGGAGCTGTTTTTT	CASSYGTTGELFF
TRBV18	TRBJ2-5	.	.	TGTGCCAGCTCACCACCTCTGGGGCTAGAGACCCAGTACTTC	CASSPPLGLETQYF
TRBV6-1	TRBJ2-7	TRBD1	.	TGTGCCAGCAGACCGGGACAGGGCTACGAGCAGTACTTC	CASRPGQGYEQYF
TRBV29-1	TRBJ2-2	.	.	TGCAGCGCCGACCCAGGCGCCGGGGAGCTGTTTTTT	CSADPGAGELFF
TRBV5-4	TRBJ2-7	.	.	TGTGCCAGCAGCTTGTATCGGGGCTCCTACGAGCAGTACTTC	CASSLYRGSYEQYF
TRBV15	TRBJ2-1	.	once	TGTGCCACCAGCAGAGATTATAGGACATCCTACAATGAGCAGTTCTTC	CATSRDYRTSYNEQFF
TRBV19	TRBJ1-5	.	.	TGTGCCAGTAGTAAGCTCGGGACAAGCAATCAGCCCCAGCATTTT	CASSKLGTSNQPQHF
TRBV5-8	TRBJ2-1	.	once	TGTGCCAGCAGCTTGATGCTGGGAGGTAGGGAGCAGTTCTTC	CASSLMLGGREQFF
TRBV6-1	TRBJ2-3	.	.	TGTGCCAGCAGTCCCGGAGACTTCTTCACAGATACGCAGTATTTT	CASSPGDFFTDTQYF
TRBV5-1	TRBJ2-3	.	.	TGCGCCAGCAGCTTGGTTGGGGGCCTGGGGGAGGGTAATACGCAGTATTTT	CASSLVGGLGEGNTQYF
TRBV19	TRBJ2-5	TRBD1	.	TGTGCCAGTAGTGGACAGGGCGAGGAGACCCAGTACTTC	CASSGQGEETQYF
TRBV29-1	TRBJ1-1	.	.	TGCAGCGTTCATGGGGGAAGGAACACTGAAGCTTTCTTT	CSVHGGRNTEAFF
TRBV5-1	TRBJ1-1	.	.	TGCGCCAGCAGTAATCCAGGAGTGAACACTGAAGCTTTCTTT	CASSNPGVNTEAFF
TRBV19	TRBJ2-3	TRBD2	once	TGTGCCAGTAGTGCAGCGGGAGTAAGCACAGATACGCAGTATTTT	CASSAAGVSTDTQYF
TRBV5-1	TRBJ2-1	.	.	TGCGCCAGCAGCGGGGGTGGAGCGTTCAGCTCCTACAATGAGCAGTTCTTC	CASSGGGAFSSYNEQFF
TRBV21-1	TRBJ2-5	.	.	TGTGCCAGCAGCCAATCCAGCGTAGGGACCCAGTACTTC	CASSQSSVGTQYF
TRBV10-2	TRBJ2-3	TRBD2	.	TGCGCCAGCAGCGACTGGACTAGCGGGAACACAGATACGCAGTATTTT	CASSDWTSGNTDTQYF
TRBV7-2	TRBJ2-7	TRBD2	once	TGTGCCAGCAGCTTAGTGCGACTAGCGGGGTTATCCTACGAGCAGTACTTC	CASSLVRLAGLSYEQYF
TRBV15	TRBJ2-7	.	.	TGTGCCACCAGCAGATCGCAGGGTATGGGGCGCGAGCAGTACTTC	CATSRSQGMGREQYF
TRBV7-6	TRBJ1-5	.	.	TGTGCCAGCAGCTTTGGCGCCAATCAGCCCCAGCATTTT	CASSFGANQPQHF
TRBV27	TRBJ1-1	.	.	TGTGCCAGCAGTTTTATGGGACCCGGGACTGAAGCTTTCTTT	CASSFMGPGTEAFF
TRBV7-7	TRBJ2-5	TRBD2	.	TGTGCCAGCAGCTGGCGGGGGGAGTACCAAGAGACCCAGTACTTC	CASSWRGEYQETQYF
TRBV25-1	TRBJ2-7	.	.	TGTGCCAGCACCAGGGCCACCCTCTACGAGCAGTACTTC	CASTRATLYEQYF
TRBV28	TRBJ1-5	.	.	TGTGCCAGCACGGTTTGGGTCCCCAATCAGCCCCAGCATTTT	CASTVWVPNQPQHF
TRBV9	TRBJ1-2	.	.	TGTGCCAGCAGCGTAGATCCTGGGTGGCATGGCTACACCTTC	CASSVDPGWHGYTF
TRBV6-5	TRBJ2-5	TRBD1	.	TGTGCCAGCAGTCGTACAGGGGGGGAGACCCAGTACTTC	CASSRTGGETQYF
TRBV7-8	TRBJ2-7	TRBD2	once	TGTGCCAGCAGCCCCCGGACTAGCGGCTACGAGCAGTACTTC	CASSPRTSGYEQYF
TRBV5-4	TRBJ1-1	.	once	TGTGCCAGCAGCTTGCCTCAGGGGCTGAACACTGAAGCTTTCTTT	CASSLPQGLNTEAFF
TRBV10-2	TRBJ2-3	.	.	TGCGCCCACAGCAAGGCGGCTAGCGTGTTGGATACGCAGTATTTT	CAHSKAASVLDTQYF
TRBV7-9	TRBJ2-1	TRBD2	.	TGTGCCAGCAGCTTATTGACTAGCGGTTACAATGAGCAGTTCTTC	CASSLLTSGYNEQFF
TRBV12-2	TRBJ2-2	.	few	TGTGCAAGTCGCTTAGCGGGAGGGCAGTCCGGGGAGCTGTTTTTT	CASRLAGGQSGELFF
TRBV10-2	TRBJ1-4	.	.	TGCGCCAGCAGTGCCAGTCCGGCAACTAATGAAAAACTGTTTTTT	CASSASPATNEKLFF
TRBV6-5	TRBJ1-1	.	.	TGTGCCAGCAGTTACATGACAGGCAACACTGAAGCTTTCTTT	CASSYMTGNTEAFF
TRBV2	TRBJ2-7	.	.	TGTGCCAGCAGGGGGGATATTGGAAACGAGCAGTACTTC	CASRGDIGNEQYF
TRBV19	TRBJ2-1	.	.	TGTGCCAGTAGTATAGGCACCGTCGGGGGCGCGGCGAATGAGCAGTTCTTC	CASSIGTVGGAANEQFF
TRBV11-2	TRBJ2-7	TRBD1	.	TGTGCCAGCAGCTCCCTCGGGCAGGGGGCGTACGAGCAGTACTTC	CASSSLGQGAYEQYF